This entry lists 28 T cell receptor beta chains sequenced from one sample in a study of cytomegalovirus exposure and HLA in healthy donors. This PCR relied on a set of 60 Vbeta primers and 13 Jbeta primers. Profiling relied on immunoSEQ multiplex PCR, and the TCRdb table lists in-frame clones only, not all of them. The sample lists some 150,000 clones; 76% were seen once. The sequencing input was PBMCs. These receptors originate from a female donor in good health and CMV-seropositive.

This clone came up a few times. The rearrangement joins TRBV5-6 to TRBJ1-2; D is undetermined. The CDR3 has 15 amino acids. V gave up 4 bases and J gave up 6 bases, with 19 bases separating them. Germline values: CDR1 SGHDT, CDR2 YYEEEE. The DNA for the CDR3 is TGTGCCAGCAGCCCACGGCGGGGAAGTTTAAATGGCTACACCTTC. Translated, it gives CASSPRRGSLNGYTF.

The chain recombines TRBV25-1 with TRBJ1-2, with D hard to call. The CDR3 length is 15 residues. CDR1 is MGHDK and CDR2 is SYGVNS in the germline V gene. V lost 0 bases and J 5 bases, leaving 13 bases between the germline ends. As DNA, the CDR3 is TGTGCCAGCAGTGAATATAGGACTGGGAATTATGGCTACACCTTC. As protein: CASSEYRTGNYGYTF.

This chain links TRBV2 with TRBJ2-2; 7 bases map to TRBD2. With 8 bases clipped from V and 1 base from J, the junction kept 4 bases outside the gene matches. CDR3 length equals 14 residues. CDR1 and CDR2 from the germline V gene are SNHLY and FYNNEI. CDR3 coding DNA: TGTGCCAGCGAGCGGGACTTGAACACCGGGGAGCTGTTTTTT. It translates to CASERDLNTGELFF.

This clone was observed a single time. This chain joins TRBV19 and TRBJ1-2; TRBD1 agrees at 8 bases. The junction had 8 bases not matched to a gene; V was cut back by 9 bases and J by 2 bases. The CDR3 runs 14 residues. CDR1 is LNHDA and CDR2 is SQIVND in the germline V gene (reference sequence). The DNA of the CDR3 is TGTGCCAGCCGGACAGGGAATGGGAACTATGGCTACACCTTC. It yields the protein CASRTGNGNYGYTF.

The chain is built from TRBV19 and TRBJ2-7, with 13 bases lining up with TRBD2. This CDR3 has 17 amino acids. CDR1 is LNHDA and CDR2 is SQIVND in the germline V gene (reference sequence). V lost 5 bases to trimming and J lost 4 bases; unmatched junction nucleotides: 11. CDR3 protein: CASSGPRTSGSWYEQYF. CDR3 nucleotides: TGTGCCAGTAGTGGTCCCCGGACTAGCGGGAGTTGGTACGAGCAGTACTTC.

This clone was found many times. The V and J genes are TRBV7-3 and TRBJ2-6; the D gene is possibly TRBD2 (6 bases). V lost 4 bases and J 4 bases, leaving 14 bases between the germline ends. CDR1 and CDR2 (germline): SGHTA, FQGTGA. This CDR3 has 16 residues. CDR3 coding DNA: TGTGCCAGCAGCTCGGGGACTGGTTCCGGGGCCAACGTCCTGACTTTC. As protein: CASSSGTGSGANVLTF.

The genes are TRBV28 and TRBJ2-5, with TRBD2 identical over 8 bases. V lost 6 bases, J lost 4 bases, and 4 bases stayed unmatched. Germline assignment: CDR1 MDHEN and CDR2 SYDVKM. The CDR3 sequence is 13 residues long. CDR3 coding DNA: TGTGCCAGCAGCCCGGGGGGGAGAGAGACCCAGTACTTC. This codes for CASSPGGRETQYF.

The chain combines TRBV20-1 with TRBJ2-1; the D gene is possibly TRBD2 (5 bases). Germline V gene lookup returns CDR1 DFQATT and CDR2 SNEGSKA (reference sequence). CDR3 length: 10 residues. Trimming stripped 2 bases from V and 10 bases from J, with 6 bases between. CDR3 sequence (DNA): TGCAGTGCTAGAAGCGGAGAGCAGTTCTTC. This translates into CSARSGEQFF.

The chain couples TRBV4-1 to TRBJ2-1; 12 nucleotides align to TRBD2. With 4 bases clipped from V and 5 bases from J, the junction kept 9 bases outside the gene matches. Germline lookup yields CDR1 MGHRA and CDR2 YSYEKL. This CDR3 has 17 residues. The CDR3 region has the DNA TGCGCCAGCAGCCGGAACATCCTAGCGGGGGGGAACAATGAGCAGTTCTTC. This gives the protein CASSRNILAGGNNEQFF.

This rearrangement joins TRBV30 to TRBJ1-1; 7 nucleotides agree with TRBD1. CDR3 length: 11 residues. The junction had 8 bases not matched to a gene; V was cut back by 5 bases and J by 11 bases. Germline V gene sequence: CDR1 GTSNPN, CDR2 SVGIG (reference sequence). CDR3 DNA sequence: TGTGCCTGGTCCTCGGGACAGCAGGCTTTCTTT. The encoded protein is CAWSSGQQAFF.

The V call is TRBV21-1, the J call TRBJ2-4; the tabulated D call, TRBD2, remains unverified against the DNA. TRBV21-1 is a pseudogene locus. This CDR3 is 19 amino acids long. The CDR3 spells CASSTPQGLAGVSKNIQYF. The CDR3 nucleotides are TGTGCCAGCAGCACCCCCCAAGGACTAGCGGGAGTGAGCAAAAACATTCAGTACTTC.

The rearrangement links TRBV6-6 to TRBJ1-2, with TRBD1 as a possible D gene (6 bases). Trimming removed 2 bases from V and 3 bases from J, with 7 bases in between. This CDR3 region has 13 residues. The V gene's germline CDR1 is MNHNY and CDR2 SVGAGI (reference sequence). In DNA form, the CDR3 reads TGTGCCAGCAGTTACAGGACAGACTATGGCTACACCTTC. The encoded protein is CASSYRTDYGYTF.

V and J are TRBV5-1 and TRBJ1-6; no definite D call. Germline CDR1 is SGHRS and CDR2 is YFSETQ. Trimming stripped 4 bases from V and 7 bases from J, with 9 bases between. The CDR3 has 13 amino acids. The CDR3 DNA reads TGCGCCAGCAGCGCTGACTTAAATTCACCCCTCCACTTT. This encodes CASSADLNSPLHF.

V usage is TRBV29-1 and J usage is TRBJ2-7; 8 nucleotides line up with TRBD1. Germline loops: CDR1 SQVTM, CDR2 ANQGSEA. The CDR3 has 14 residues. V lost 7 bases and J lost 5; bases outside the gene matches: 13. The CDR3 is CSALVAGGPHEQYF. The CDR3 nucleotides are TGCAGCGCCCTCGTGGCAGGGGGCCCGCACGAGCAGTACTTC.

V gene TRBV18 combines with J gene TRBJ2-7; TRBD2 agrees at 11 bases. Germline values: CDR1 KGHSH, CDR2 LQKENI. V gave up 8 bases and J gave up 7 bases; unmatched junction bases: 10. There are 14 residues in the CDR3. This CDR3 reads CASTGGTSGSEQYF. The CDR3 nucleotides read TGTGCCAGCACCGGAGGGACTAGCGGATCGGAGCAGTACTTC.

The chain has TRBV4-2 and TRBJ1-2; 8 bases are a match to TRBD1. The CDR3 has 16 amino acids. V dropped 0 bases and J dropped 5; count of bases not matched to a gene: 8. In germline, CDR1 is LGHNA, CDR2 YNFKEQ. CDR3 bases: TGTGCCAGCAGCCAAGATCTCGGACAGGGAGGGTATGGCTACACCTTC. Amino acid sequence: CASSQDLGQGGYGYTF.

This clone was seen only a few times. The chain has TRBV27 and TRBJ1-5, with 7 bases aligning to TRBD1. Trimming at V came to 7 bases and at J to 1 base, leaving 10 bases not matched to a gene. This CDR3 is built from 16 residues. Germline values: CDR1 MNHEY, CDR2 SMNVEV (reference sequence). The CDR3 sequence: CASTSLGGSSNQPQHF. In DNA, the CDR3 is TGTGCCAGCACCTCACTAGGGGGCTCCAGCAATCAGCCCCAGCATTTT.

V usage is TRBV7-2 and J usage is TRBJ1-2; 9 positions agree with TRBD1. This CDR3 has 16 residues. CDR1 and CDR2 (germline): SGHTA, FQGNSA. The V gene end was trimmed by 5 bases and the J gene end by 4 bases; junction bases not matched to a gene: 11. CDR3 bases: TGTGCCAGCAGCCCACTCGATGGACAGGGGTCCTATGGCTACACCTTC. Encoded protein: CASSPLDGQGSYGYTF.

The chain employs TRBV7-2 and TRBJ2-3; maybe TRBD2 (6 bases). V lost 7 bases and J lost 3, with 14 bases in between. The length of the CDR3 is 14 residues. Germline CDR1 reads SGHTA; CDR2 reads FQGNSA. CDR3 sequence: CASTMSGVTDTQYF. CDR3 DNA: TGTGCCAGCACCATGTCGGGGGTTACAGATACGCAGTATTTT. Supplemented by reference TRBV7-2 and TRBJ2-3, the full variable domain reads GAGVSQSPSNKVTEKGKDVELRCDPISGHTALYWYRQSLGQGLEFLIYFQGNSAPDKSGLPSDRFSAERTGGSVSTLTIQRTQQEDSAVYLCASTMSGVTDTQYFGPGTRLTVL.

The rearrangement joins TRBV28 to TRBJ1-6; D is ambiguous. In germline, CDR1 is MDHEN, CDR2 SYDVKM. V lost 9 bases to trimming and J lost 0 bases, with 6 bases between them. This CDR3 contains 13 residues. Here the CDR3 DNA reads TGTGCCAGTTATAGCTCCTATAATTCACCCCTCCACTTT. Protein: CASYSSYNSPLHF.

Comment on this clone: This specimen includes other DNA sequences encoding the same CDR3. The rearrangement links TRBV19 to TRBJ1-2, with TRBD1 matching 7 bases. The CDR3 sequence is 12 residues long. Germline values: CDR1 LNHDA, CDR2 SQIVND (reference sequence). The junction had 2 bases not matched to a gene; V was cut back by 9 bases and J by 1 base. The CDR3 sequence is CASHRGNYGYTF. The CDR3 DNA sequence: TGTGCCAGCCACAGGGGTAACTATGGCTACACCTTC.

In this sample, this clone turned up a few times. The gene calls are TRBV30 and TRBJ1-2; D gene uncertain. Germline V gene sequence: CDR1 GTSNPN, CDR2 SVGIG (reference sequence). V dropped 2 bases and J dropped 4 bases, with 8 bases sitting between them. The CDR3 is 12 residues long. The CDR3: CAWSLISYGYTF. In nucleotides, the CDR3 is TGTGCCTGGAGTCTAATATCCTATGGCTACACCTTC.

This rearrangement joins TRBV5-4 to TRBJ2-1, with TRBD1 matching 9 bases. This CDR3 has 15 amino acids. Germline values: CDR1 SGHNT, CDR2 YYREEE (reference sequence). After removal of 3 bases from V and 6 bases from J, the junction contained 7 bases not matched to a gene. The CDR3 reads CASSSGQGPFNEQFF. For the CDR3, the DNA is TGTGCCAGCAGCTCGGGACAGGGACCCTTCAATGAGCAGTTCTTC.

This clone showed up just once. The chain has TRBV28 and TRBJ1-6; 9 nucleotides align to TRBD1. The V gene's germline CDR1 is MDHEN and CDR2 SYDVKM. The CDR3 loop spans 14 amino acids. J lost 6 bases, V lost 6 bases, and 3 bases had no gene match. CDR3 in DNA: TGTGCCAGCAGGCTGACAGGGGGTAATTCACCCCTCCACTTT. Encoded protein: CASRLTGGNSPLHF.

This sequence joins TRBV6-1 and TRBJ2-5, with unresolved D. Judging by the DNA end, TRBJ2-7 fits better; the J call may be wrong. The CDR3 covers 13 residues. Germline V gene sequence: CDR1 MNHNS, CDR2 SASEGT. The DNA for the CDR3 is TGTGCCAGCACCGAACAGTCAATCTACGAGCAGTACTTC. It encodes CASTEQSIYEQYF.

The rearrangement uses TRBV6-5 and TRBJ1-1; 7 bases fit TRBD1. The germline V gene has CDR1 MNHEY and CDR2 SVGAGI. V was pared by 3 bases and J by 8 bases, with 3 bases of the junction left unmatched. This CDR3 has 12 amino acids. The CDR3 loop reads CASSYTTGEAFF. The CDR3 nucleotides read TGTGCCAGCAGTTATACGACAGGGGAAGCTTTCTTT.

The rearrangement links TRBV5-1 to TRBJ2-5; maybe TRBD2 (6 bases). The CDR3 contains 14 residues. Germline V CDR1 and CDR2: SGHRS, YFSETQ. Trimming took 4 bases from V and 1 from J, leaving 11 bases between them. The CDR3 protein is CASSLTGVQETQYF. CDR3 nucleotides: TGCGCCAGCAGCCTTACGGGGGTCCAAGAGACCCAGTACTTC.

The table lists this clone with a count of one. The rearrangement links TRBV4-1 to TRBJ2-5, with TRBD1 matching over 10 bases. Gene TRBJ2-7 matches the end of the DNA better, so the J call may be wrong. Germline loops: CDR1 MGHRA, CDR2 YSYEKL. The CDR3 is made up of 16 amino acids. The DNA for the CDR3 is TGCGCCAGCAGCCAAGAGCCGAGGACAGGGGGCTACGAGCAGTACTTC. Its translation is CASSQEPRTGGYEQYF.